This TCR beta chain is from a study of Graves' ophthalmopathy and Graves' hyperthyroidism. At least ten counts were recorded for this clonotype. The authors amplified TCR beta CDR3 regions, and they did so from RNA transcripts for repertoire sequencing. HTBI primers primed a first-round RT-PCR, and a second-round multiplex PCR followed. TCRdb analysed the multiplex PCR reads with MiXCR anew, one entry per CDR3 protein. Of 680,000 or so distinct CDR3 sequences detected, 22% appear once; the ten largest clones hold around 6.9%. The germline CDR1 and CDR2 sequences are MNHEY and SMNVEV (reference sequence). V was cut by 3 bases and J by 7 bases, with 10 bases left in between. The CDR3 is 14 amino acids. Patients were excluded if they had other autoimmune diseases or uncontrolled infections, and likewise if pregnancy or lactation applied.

This clonotype was obtained from a woman aged 18-35 years with stable Graves' hyperthyroidism. Some clones in this sample may be carry-over from other donors' samples. The specimen sequenced was peripheral blood. The chain combines TRBV27 with TRBJ1-6; D is possibly TRBD1 (6 bases). For the CDR3, the DNA is TGTGCCAGCAGTTTCAGGGGCAACAATTCACCCCTCCACTTT. Its translation: CASSFRGNNSPLHF.